This T cell receptor (beta chain) appears in the sequencing data of a study of blood T cell repertoires in COVID-19. The overall study: From the United States, Italy and Spain came samples of acute and convalescent COVID-19. PBMCs, B-cell-depleted T cells, or T cells were the source of the cDNA or gDNA that made up the material.

In the original analysis: Nucleated cell counts were estimated from reference gene primer amplification. Sequencing used immunoSEQ multiplex PCR; TCRdb keeps in-frame clones, though not all of them. Clone size and the V and J calls come from that table; the DNA yielded D and trimming. This sample carries about 200,000 clones, around 80% of them seen once, and the ten largest clones take 9.5% to 15%. Germline CDR1 reads SNHLY; CDR2 reads FYNNEI. The length of the CDR3 is 14 residues. Trimming cost V 10 bases and J 4 bases, with 19 bases left between them. A note on this clone: Other DNA sequences in this sample translate to the same CDR3.

The chain carries TRBV2 and TRBJ1-2, with D unresolved. Sequenced material: peripheral blood. This TCR came from a woman in her forties with acute or convalescent COVID-19. The CDR3 spells CAIGGQGNFYGYTF. DNA of the CDR3: TGTGCCATTGGAGGGCAAGGCAATTTCTATGGCTACACCTTC.